This record looks at one T cell receptor (beta chain) sequence and its context. It lacks a known antigen. Base qualities are not provided; no much larger clone lies one nucleotide away. From the cysteine through the phenylalanine, the CDR3 covers 15 amino acids. The CDR3 DNA has 45 bases and is translated from base 1. CDR1 and CDR2 are read off the germline V gene as SNHLY and FYNNEI. V is clipped by 0 bases and J by 1 base, and the sequence between their germline boundaries is 9 bases long. This entry belongs to a study of T cell repertoires in cytomegalovirus infection (dated by TCRdb to between 2019 and 2020). The study in broad terms: Donor HLA type was relevant to the analysis, because carriage of CMV infection together with the matching HLA type was indicated by public TCR beta signatures.

Sequenced on an Illumina HiSeq 1500. TCRdb handled the public reads itself, with Q25 trimming in fastp and clone calling in MiXCR, and kept productive beta chains. For every CDR3 protein sequence, its rows merge into one entry that carries the most common genes and DNA. This sample holds about 600,000 distinct CDR3 sequences; 20% to 25% were observed only once. Clones ranked in the top ten supply around 8% of the sample. Here is what the overall study found, with its caveats: The ex vivo response was dominated by HLA-C-restricted CMV-specific TCR beta clonotypes, and the single most frequent clonotype in two of eight donors was supplied by these HLA-C-restricted clonotypes. Cumulative frequency of public TCR beta family members discriminated carriers of CMV infection plus the relevant HLA type in this cohort and an independent roughly 330-donor cohort.

The sequenced material came from CD8+ T cells from PBMCs. The TCR comes from a human donor in good health (CMV status not recorded). Some clones in this sample may be carry-over from other donors' samples. The sequence joins TRBV2 to TRBJ2-5; no D segment can be confidently identified. The DNA sequence is TGTGCCAGCAGTGAAGCCCCTAGAGTCCAAGAGACCCAGTACTTC. Its product reads: CASSEAPRVQETQYF.